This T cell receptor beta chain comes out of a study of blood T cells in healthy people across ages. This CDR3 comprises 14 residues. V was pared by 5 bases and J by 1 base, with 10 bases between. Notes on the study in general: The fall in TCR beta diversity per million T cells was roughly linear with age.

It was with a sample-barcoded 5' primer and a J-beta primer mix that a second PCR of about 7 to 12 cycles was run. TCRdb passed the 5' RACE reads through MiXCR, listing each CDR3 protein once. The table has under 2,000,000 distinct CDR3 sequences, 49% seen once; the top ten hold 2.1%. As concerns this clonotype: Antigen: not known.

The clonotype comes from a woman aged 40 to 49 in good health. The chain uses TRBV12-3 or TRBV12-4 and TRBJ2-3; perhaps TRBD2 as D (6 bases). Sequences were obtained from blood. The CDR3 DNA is TGTGCCAGCAGTGCGGGACTCCGCACAGATACGCAGTATTTT. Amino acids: CASSAGLRTDTQYF.